The source of this T cell receptor beta chain is a study of blood T cell repertoires in COVID-19. Looking at the study overall: Sources were T cells, B-cell-depleted T cells, or PBMCs; the material itself was cDNA or gDNA.

The participants were between roughly 18 and 89 years old and came from roughly 25 US areas. Cohort allocation depended upon clinical history that participants reported. The CDR3 has 14 residues. The V gene's germline CDR1 is SQVTM and CDR2 ANQGSEA. Unmatched junction bases numbered 6, after V lost 7 bases and J lost 0 bases. Data came from immunoSEQ multiplex PCR; TCRdb stores just in-frame clones and leaves some out. The repertoire holds fewer than 350,000 clones, with approximately 83% as singletons. The chain couples TRBV29-1 to TRBJ1-3; the match to TRBD1 covers 7 bases. The clonotype comes from a woman aged 40 to 50 with acute COVID-19. The sequenced material came from PBMCs or T cells enriched from blood (not recorded which). DNA of the CDR3: TGCAGCGGGACAGGCGCCAGCTCTGGAAACACCATATATTTT. This gives the protein CSGTGASSGNTIYF.